These T cell receptor beta chains were read from a single sample in a study of blood T cell repertoires in COVID-19. Produced via immunoSEQ multiplex PCR; TCRdb's table is partial and in-frame only. This sample has approximately 150,000 clones, with 84% found just once. Input material: peripheral blood. The receptors originated from a man in his 60s with acute or convalescent COVID-19. The CDR3 runs from the conserved cysteine through the conserved F or W. The order of the fields is J gene, clone size, D gene, V gene, CDR3 DNA, CDR3 protein. The D gene is left open where the match is weak. Size tells how often a clone was seen (once, few, many) or the class of an expanded clone, and some rows leave it out.

J: TRBJ1-2
size: once
D: TRBD1
V: TRBV7-9
DNA: TGTGCCAGCAGCTTAGAAGGGACAGCCTATGGCTACACCTTC
CDR3: CASSLEGTAYGYTF

J: TRBJ2-5
size: .
D: .
V: TRBV7-6
DNA: TGTGCCAGCAGCTTACGCCGGAGGGAGACCCAGTACTTC
CDR3: CASSLRRRETQYF

J: TRBJ1-5
size: .
D: .
V: TRBV6-1
DNA: TGTGCCAGCAGTGAAGCCAGGTCCCAGCCCCAGCATTTT
CDR3: CASSEARSQPQHF

J: TRBJ2-2
size: .
D: TRBD2
V: TRBV11-3
DNA: TGTGCCAGCAGCAGTAGTAGCGGGAGTCATACCGGGGAGCTGTTTTTT
CDR3: CASSSSSGSHTGELFF

J: TRBJ1-5
size: once
D: .
V: TRBV29-1
DNA: TGCAGCGTTGGTGACGGTAGCGGTCAGCCCCAGCATTTT
CDR3: CSVGDGSGQPQHF

J: TRBJ2-5
size: .
D: TRBD1
V: TRBV5-6
DNA: TGTGCCAGCAGCATTTCAGGGGGCACGGAGACCCAGTACTTC
CDR3: CASSISGGTETQYF

J: TRBJ1-5
size: .
D: TRBD1
V: TRBV3-1/TRBV3-2
DNA: TGTGCCAGCAGCCAAGGCGGACAGGGTCAGCCCCAGCATTTT
CDR3: CASSQGGQGQPQHF

J: TRBJ2-7
size: once
D: TRBD2
V: TRBV7-3
DNA: TGTGCCAGCAGCTTATCATCGGGGGGAGCCTACGAGCAGTACTTC
CDR3: CASSLSSGGAYEQYF

J: TRBJ1-5
size: .
D: .
V: TRBV7-2
DNA: TGTGCCAGCAGCCCAAGGAGTGGCCACAATCAGCCCCAGCATTTT
CDR3: CASSPRSGHNQPQHF

J: TRBJ2-1
size: .
D: TRBD2
V: TRBV5-1
DNA: TGCGCCAGCAGCAAAACTAGCGGGGGCTACAATGAGCAGTTCTTC
CDR3: CASSKTSGGYNEQFF

J: TRBJ2-5
size: .
D: .
V: TRBV5-1
DNA: TGCGCCAGCAGCTTGGTCGGGAACCAAGAGACCCAGTACTTC
CDR3: CASSLVGNQETQYF

J: TRBJ2-1
size: .
D: .
V: TRBV18
DNA: TGTGCCAGCTCACCATGGGCACAGATGATTGACAATGAGCAGTTCTTC
CDR3: CASSPWAQMIDNEQFF

J: TRBJ1-1
size: .
D: .
V: TRBV29-1
DNA: TGCAGCGTTGAAGGCGGGGCGGCCACTGAAGCTTTCTTT
CDR3: CSVEGGAATEAFF

J: TRBJ2-1
size: .
D: TRBD2
V: TRBV19
DNA: TGTGCCAGTAGTATAACAGCGGGAGGGCCGTCCTACAATGAGCAGTTCTTC
CDR3: CASSITAGGPSYNEQFF

J: TRBJ1-1
size: .
D: .
V: TRBV19
DNA: TGTGCCAGTAGTAAGGACAGAGTGAACACTGAAGCTTTCTTT
CDR3: CASSKDRVNTEAFF

J: TRBJ1-2
size: .
D: .
V: TRBV30
DNA: TGTGCCTGGAGTGTAGTCGCGGGAGACTATGGCTACACCTTC
CDR3: CAWSVVAGDYGYTF

J: TRBJ2-3
size: medium-sized
D: .
V: TRBV5-4
DNA: TGTGCCAGCAGCTTCTTCGGAGATACGCAGTATTTT
CDR3: CASSFFGDTQYF

J: TRBJ2-7
size: .
D: .
V: TRBV19
DNA: TGTGCCAGTAGTACGACAGTCTCCTACGAGCAGTACTTC
CDR3: CASSTTVSYEQYF

J: TRBJ2-2
size: .
D: TRBD1
V: TRBV5-1
DNA: TGCGCCAGCAGCTTGGCCGTGACAGGGGGTGGTACCGGGGAGCTGTTTTTT
CDR3: CASSLAVTGGGTGELFF